This is a list of T cell receptor beta chains from one sample in a study of blood T cell repertoires in COVID-19. Repertoires were generated with immunoSEQ multiplex PCR, while TCRdb's copy carries only in-frame clones and drops some. The table records about 140,000 clones, 80% of them present only once. Sequencing was performed on peripheral blood. These receptors were taken from a woman aged 50 to 65 with acute or convalescent COVID-19. Each CDR3 is given with its conserved first and last residue. D genes are given only for firm matches. Size is omitted from some rows. Given values are once, few, many or a class for expanded clones.

D gene: TRBD2
clone size: -
J gene: TRBJ2-7
V gene: TRBV18
CDR3 protein: CASSPPSGGANYEQYF
CDR3 DNA: TGTGCCAGCTCACCACCGTCGGGGGGGGCTAACTACGAGCAGTACTTC

D gene: TRBD2
clone size: -
J gene: TRBJ2-2
V gene: TRBV7-2
CDR3 protein: CARRRGGGEADGELFF
CDR3 DNA: TGTGCCCGCCGCCGCGGGGGGGGAGAGGCAGACGGGGAGCTGTTTTTT

D gene: -
clone size: -
J gene: TRBJ1-6
V gene: TRBV3-1/TRBV3-2
CDR3 protein: CASSQVARSAISPLHF
CDR3 DNA: TGTGCCAGCAGCCAAGTTGCGCGGTCGGCGATTTCACCCCTCCACTTT

D gene: -
clone size: -
J gene: TRBJ1-1
V gene: TRBV6-1
CDR3 protein: CASSEVQGNTEAFF
CDR3 DNA: TGTGCCAGCAGTGAAGTTCAGGGGAACACTGAAGCTTTCTTT

D gene: -
clone size: -
J gene: TRBJ2-7
V gene: TRBV13
CDR3 protein: CASSLADFSYEQYF
CDR3 DNA: TGTGCCAGCAGCTTGGCTGATTTCTCCTACGAGCAGTACTTC

D gene: TRBD1
clone size: -
J gene: TRBJ1-2
V gene: TRBV4-3
CDR3 protein: CASSQELLGRGYGYTF
CDR3 DNA: TGCGCCAGCAGCCAAGAACTATTGGGCAGGGGGTACGGCTACACCTTC

D gene: -
clone size: -
J gene: TRBJ2-5
V gene: TRBV18
CDR3 protein: CASSPAGPQETQYF
CDR3 DNA: TGTGCCAGCTCACCGGCGGGGCCTCAAGAGACCCAGTACTTC

D gene: TRBD1
clone size: -
J gene: TRBJ2-5
V gene: TRBV7-2
CDR3 protein: CASSLDRGETQYF
CDR3 DNA: TGTGCCAGCAGCTTGGACAGGGGTGAGACCCAGTACTTC

D gene: -
clone size: -
J gene: TRBJ1-5
V gene: TRBV4-3
CDR3 protein: CASSQEARGRADSNQPQHF
CDR3 DNA: TGCGCCAGCAGCCAAGAGGCCAGGGGAAGGGCCGATAGCAATCAGCCCCAGCATTTT

D gene: -
clone size: -
J gene: TRBJ1-3
V gene: TRBV7-9
CDR3 protein: CASSLQGTISGNTIYF
CDR3 DNA: TGTGCCAGCAGCTTACAGGGAACTATCTCTGGAAACACCATATATTTT

D gene: TRBD1
clone size: -
J gene: TRBJ1-1
V gene: TRBV7-2
CDR3 protein: CASSGRTGRRPGNTEAFF
CDR3 DNA: TGTGCCAGCAGCGGACGGACAGGGCGCCGGCCCGGCAACACTGAAGCTTTCTTT

D gene: -
clone size: -
J gene: TRBJ1-1
V gene: TRBV18
CDR3 protein: CATLKGQESPEAFF
CDR3 DNA: TGTGCCACCCTGAAGGGGCAGGAAAGTCCTGAAGCTTTCTTT

D gene: -
clone size: -
J gene: TRBJ2-6
V gene: TRBV6-6
CDR3 protein: CASRRGPGANVLTF
CDR3 DNA: TGTGCCAGCAGAAGAGGCCCTGGGGCCAACGTCCTGACTTTC

D gene: -
clone size: -
J gene: TRBJ2-5
V gene: TRBV4-2
CDR3 protein: CASSQGVGEETQYF
CDR3 DNA: TGTGCCAGCAGCCAAGGAGTGGGAGAAGAGACCCAGTACTTC

D gene: -
clone size: few
J gene: TRBJ1-1
V gene: TRBV19
CDR3 protein: CASSIGGGSGTEAFF
CDR3 DNA: TGTGCCAGTAGTATCGGGGGGGGCTCGGGCACTGAAGCTTTCTTT

D gene: -
clone size: -
J gene: TRBJ1-6
V gene: TRBV27
CDR3 protein: CASSSGAFSSYNSPLHF
CDR3 DNA: TGTGCCAGCAGTTCCGGAGCCTTTAGCTCCTATAATTCACCCCTCCACTTT

D gene: -
clone size: -
J gene: TRBJ1-6
V gene: TRBV30
CDR3 protein: CAWSRWDINSPLHF
CDR3 DNA: TGTGCCTGGAGTCGGTGGGACATAAATTCACCCCTCCACTTT

D gene: TRBD2
clone size: -
J gene: TRBJ2-1
V gene: TRBV19
CDR3 protein: CASTTGGAYNEQFF
CDR3 DNA: TGTGCCAGTACCACGGGGGGGGCCTACAATGAGCAGTTCTTC

D gene: -
clone size: -
J gene: TRBJ1-1
V gene: TRBV5-1
CDR3 protein: CASSLLGVNTEAFF
CDR3 DNA: TGCGCCAGCAGCTTATTGGGAGTGAACACTGAAGCTTTCTTT

D gene: TRBD2
clone size: -
J gene: TRBJ2-5
V gene: TRBV9
CDR3 protein: CASSVGSGGETQYF
CDR3 DNA: TGTGCCAGCAGCGTAGGAAGCGGGGGGGAGACCCAGTACTTC

D gene: TRBD1
clone size: -
J gene: TRBJ2-5
V gene: TRBV10-3
CDR3 protein: CATQGVAQGANQETQYF
CDR3 DNA: TGTGCCACCCAGGGAGTTGCGCAGGGGGCGAACCAAGAGACCCAGTACTTC

D gene: -
clone size: -
J gene: TRBJ2-2
V gene: TRBV29-1
CDR3 protein: CSVDRGLNTGELFF
CDR3 DNA: TGCAGCGTTGACCGGGGGTTGAACACCGGGGAGCTGTTTTTT

D gene: TRBD1
clone size: once
J gene: TRBJ2-1
V gene: TRBV28
CDR3 protein: CASSDTTGRNYNEQFF
CDR3 DNA: TGTGCCAGCAGTGATACGACAGGGCGTAATTACAATGAGCAGTTCTTC

D gene: TRBD1
clone size: -
J gene: TRBJ2-5
V gene: TRBV5-1
CDR3 protein: CASSPGQGSETQYF
CDR3 DNA: TGCGCCAGCAGCCCCGGACAGGGTTCAGAGACCCAGTACTTC

D gene: TRBD2
clone size: -
J gene: TRBJ2-3
V gene: TRBV18
CDR3 protein: CASSPPNRGGSTDTQYF
CDR3 DNA: TGTGCCAGCTCACCACCCAACCGGGGGGGCTCAACAGATACGCAGTATTTT

D gene: -
clone size: once
J gene: TRBJ1-6
V gene: TRBV7-2
CDR3 protein: CAARRQDGTNSPLHF
CDR3 DNA: TGTGCCGCCAGGCGACAGGACGGAACCAATTCACCCCTCCACTTT

D gene: TRBD1
clone size: -
J gene: TRBJ1-1
V gene: TRBV28
CDR3 protein: CASSGRQGERF
CDR3 DNA: TGTGCCAGCAGTGGGAGACAGGGTGAAAGGTTT

D gene: -
clone size: -
J gene: TRBJ2-7
V gene: TRBV30
CDR3 protein: CAWKGVGNEQYF
CDR3 DNA: TGTGCCTGGAAGGGTGTCGGGAACGAGCAGTACTTC

D gene: TRBD1
clone size: -
J gene: TRBJ2-1
V gene: TRBV12-5
CDR3 protein: CASAVGQGQYNEQFF
CDR3 DNA: TGTGCTAGTGCCGTAGGACAGGGGCAGTACAATGAGCAGTTCTTC

D gene: -
clone size: few
J gene: TRBJ2-7
V gene: TRBV7-2
CDR3 protein: CASSEQGISNYEQYF
CDR3 DNA: TGTGCCAGCAGCGAGCAGGGTATTAGTAACTACGAGCAGTACTTC

D gene: TRBD2
clone size: -
J gene: TRBJ2-5
V gene: TRBV9
CDR3 protein: CASSVAIRGDSQETQYF
CDR3 DNA: TGTGCCAGCAGCGTAGCTATACGGGGGGATTCCCAAGAGACCCAGTACTTC

D gene: -
clone size: -
J gene: TRBJ1-2
V gene: TRBV13
CDR3 protein: CASSQDMSPSGYTF
CDR3 DNA: TGTGCCAGCAGCCAAGACATGTCCCCCAGTGGCTACACCTTC

D gene: -
clone size: -
J gene: TRBJ1-5
V gene: TRBV5-8
CDR3 protein: CASSPYYLQGSSNQPQHF
CDR3 DNA: TGTGCCAGCAGTCCTTACTACCTACAGGGAAGTAGCAATCAGCCCCAGCATTTT

D gene: TRBD1
clone size: -
J gene: TRBJ1-2
V gene: TRBV10-1
CDR3 protein: CASRCKDRAFYGYTF
CDR3 DNA: TGCGCCAGCAGGTGTAAGGACAGGGCCTTCTATGGCTACACCTTC

D gene: -
clone size: -
J gene: TRBJ1-1
V gene: TRBV11-2
CDR3 protein: CASSLRPQGGITEAFF
CDR3 DNA: TGTGCCAGCAGCTTAAGACCCCAGGGAGGGATCACTGAAGCTTTCTTT

D gene: -
clone size: -
J gene: TRBJ1-2
V gene: TRBV28
CDR3 protein: CASSSPGTNYGYTF
CDR3 DNA: TGTGCCAGCAGTTCCCCCGGGACTAACTATGGCTACACCTTC

D gene: TRBD2
clone size: -
J gene: TRBJ2-5
V gene: TRBV2
CDR3 protein: CASVPGLAGGQETQYF
CDR3 DNA: TGTGCCAGCGTACCGGGACTAGCGGGGGGGCAAGAGACCCAGTACTTC

D gene: -
clone size: few
J gene: TRBJ2-3
V gene: TRBV21-1
CDR3 protein: CASSKYLTGTSGGEGSTDTQYF
CDR3 DNA: TGTGCCAGCAGCAAATATTTAACCGGGACTAGCGGGGGGGAAGGGAGCACAGATACGCAGTATTTT

D gene: -
clone size: once
J gene: TRBJ1-2
V gene: TRBV11-2
CDR3 protein: CASSLSQRGYGYTF
CDR3 DNA: TGTGCCAGCAGCTTAAGCCAACGAGGCTATGGCTACACCTTC

D gene: TRBD1
clone size: once
J gene: TRBJ1-1
V gene: TRBV7-2
CDR3 protein: CASSLTTGDTEAFF
CDR3 DNA: TGTGCCAGCAGCTTAACGACAGGGGACACTGAAGCTTTCTTT

D gene: -
clone size: once
J gene: TRBJ2-5
V gene: TRBV7-9
CDR3 protein: CASSFGGLRETQYF
CDR3 DNA: TGTGCCAGCAGCTTCGGTGGTCTTCGGGAGACCCAGTACTTC

D gene: TRBD1
clone size: -
J gene: TRBJ1-1
V gene: TRBV6-1
CDR3 protein: CASSEAERQGRGTEAFF
CDR3 DNA: TGTGCCAGCAGTGAAGCGGAACGACAGGGGAGGGGCACTGAAGCTTTCTTT

D gene: -
clone size: -
J gene: TRBJ1-2
V gene: TRBV28
CDR3 protein: CASSLSGTGLEGGYTF
CDR3 DNA: TGTGCCAGCAGTTTGTCGGGCACAGGGTTAGAGGGTGGCTACACCTTC

D gene: -
clone size: -
J gene: TRBJ2-3
V gene: TRBV7-2
CDR3 protein: CASSPPSTDTQYF
CDR3 DNA: TGTGCCAGCAGCCCCCCGAGCACAGATACGCAGTATTTT

D gene: TRBD1
clone size: -
J gene: TRBJ1-2
V gene: TRBV7-3
CDR3 protein: CASSLGTGVDYGYTF
CDR3 DNA: TGTGCCAGCAGCTTAGGGACAGGGGTTGACTATGGCTACACCTTC